Listed here are 24 T cell receptor beta chains from one sample, sequenced in a study of blood T cell repertoires in COVID-19. The assay was immunoSEQ multiplex PCR, and TCRdb's table has in-frame clones only and misses some. Of about 440,000 clones listed, roughly 89% are singletons. Sequencing was done on a sample of peripheral blood. All receptors derive from a woman younger than 45 with acute or convalescent COVID-19.

The chain couples TRBV12-3 or TRBV12-4 to TRBJ2-3; no clear D. The CDR3 consists of 12 residues. The V and J ends lost 10 bases and 0 bases respectively, with 8 bases between them. In DNA, the CDR3 is TGTGCCACAAAACGGAGCACAGATACGCAGTATTTT. It codes for CATKRSTDTQYF.

V and J are TRBV27 and TRBJ2-2; D is undetermined. Germline CDR1 is MNHEY and CDR2 is SMNVEV (reference sequence). V lost 5 bases and J 6 bases, leaving 10 bases between the germline ends. The CDR3 is 13 residues long. CDR3 loop: CASSPPHPGELFF. CDR3 nucleotide sequence: TGTGCCAGCAGTCCCCCCCATCCCGGGGAGCTGTTTTTT.

V gene TRBV4-1 combines with J gene TRBJ1-2; no firm D call. Germline-derived CDR1 and CDR2 are MGHRA and YSYEKL. The CDR3 loop spans 14 amino acids. The germline V and J ends were trimmed by 2 bases and 6 bases, with 13 bases remaining between them. The CDR3 nucleotides read TGCGCCAGCAGCCAACCCGGAGAAGGAAATGGCTACACCTTC. Protein product: CASSQPGEGNGYTF.

V usage is TRBV6-5 and J usage is TRBJ2-7; 8 nucleotides match TRBD1. Trimming at V came to 10 bases and at J to 6 bases, leaving 11 bases not matched to a gene. Germline CDR1 MNHEY, CDR2 SVGAGI. The CDR3 has 13 residues. This chain's CDR3 is CATSRDRISEQYF. As DNA, the CDR3 is TGTGCCACTTCCCGGGACAGGATAAGCGAGCAGTACTTC.

This clone was detected only once. This chain links TRBV19 with TRBJ1-1, with TRBD1 matching 9 bases. The CDR3 is 15 residues long. The ends lost 5 bases at V and 0 bases at J; junction bases unmatched: 4. Germline CDR1 and CDR2: LNHDA and SQIVND (reference sequence). The CDR3 nucleotides read TGTGCCAGTAGTCCCCGACAGGGGGTGAACACTGAAGCTTTCTTT. Its protein is CASSPRQGVNTEAFF.

J is TRBJ2-1 and V is TRBV7-3; TRBD2 is a possible D gene (5 bases). The germline V gene encodes CDR1 SGHTA and CDR2 FQGTGA. CDR3 length equals 13 residues. V was pared by 6 bases and J by 13 bases, with 19 bases between. The chain's CDR3 is CASSPFRSRDQFF. DNA of the CDR3: TGTGCCAGCAGTCCTTTTCGGTCCCGGGATCAGTTCTTC.

J is TRBJ1-2 and V is TRBV18; D is uncertain. V was cut by 6 bases and J by 4 bases, with 15 bases left in between. Germline CDR1 reads KGHSH; CDR2 reads LQKENI. CDR3 length equals 14 residues. The CDR3 loop is CASSNAGDGYGYTF. For the CDR3, the DNA is TGTGCCAGCTCGAACGCCGGGGATGGCTATGGCTACACCTTC. The variable domain in full, with the rest retrieved from reference TRBV18 and TRBJ1-2, is NAGVMQNPRHLVRRRGQEARLRCSPMKGHSHVYWYRQLPEEGLKFMVYLQKENIIDESGMPKERFSAEFPKEGPSILRIQQVVRGDSAAYFCASSNAGDGYGYTFGSGTRLTVV.

V usage is TRBV5-1 and J usage is TRBJ1-1; TRBD1 might be the D (6 bases). Germline V gene lookup returns CDR1 SGHRS and CDR2 YFSETQ. The V and J ends lost 1 base and 7 bases respectively, with 11 bases between them. The CDR3 is 13 residues long. The DNA for the CDR3 is TGCGCCAGCAGCTTGCTGGGGGCGGATGAAGCTTTCTTT. Protein sequence: CASSLLGADEAFF.

In DNA form, the CDR3 reads TGCGCCAGCAGCTTGGACAGGGGGCCAGGAGGCTACACCTTC. Its protein is CASSLDRGPGGYTF. The V call is TRBV5-1, the J call TRBJ1-2, with TRBD1 matching over 9 bases. V lost 0 bases and J lost 8; bases outside the gene matches: 5. Germline V gene sequence: CDR1 SGHRS, CDR2 YFSETQ. This CDR3 contains 14 residues.

The rearrangement uses TRBV5-6 and TRBJ2-7, with 7 bases that match TRBD2. The CDR3 extends over 14 amino acids. Germline CDR1 and CDR2: SGHDT and YYEEEE. The J segment lost 6 bases and the V segment lost 2 bases, leaving 8 bases of the junction unmatched. Written as DNA, the CDR3 is TGTGCCAGCAGCTTACTTGCAGGGAGGGCCGAGCAGTACTTC. Its translation is CASSLLAGRAEQYF.

The chain combines TRBV2 with TRBJ1-3; D call uncertain. There are 15 residues in the CDR3. Trimming removed 3 bases from V and 4 bases from J, with 13 bases in between. CDR1 is SNHLY, CDR2 FYNNEI, per germline. DNA of the CDR3: TGTGCCAGCAGTGATTCAGGCGGGTCAGGAAACACCATATATTTT. It translates to CASSDSGGSGNTIYF.

The rearrangement joins TRBV4-1 to TRBJ2-2; maybe TRBD2 (7 bases). Germline V gives CDR1 MGHRA, CDR2 YSYEKL. The V gene lost 3 bases and the J gene lost 5 bases, with 19 bases spanning the gap. This CDR3 has 17 amino acids. CDR3: CASSHPQGGGWTGELFF. For the CDR3, the DNA is TGCGCCAGCAGCCACCCACAGGGCGGGGGCTGGACCGGGGAGCTGTTTTTT.

The J gene is TRBJ2-7, the V gene TRBV6-5; 7 nucleotides line up with TRBD2. CDR3 size: 12 residues. The V segment lost 4 bases and the J segment 4 bases; nucleotides outside the gene matches: 1. Looked up from germline, CDR1 is MNHEY and CDR2 is SVGAGI. The CDR3 loop is CASSSGGYEQYF. The DNA for the CDR3 is TGTGCCAGCAGTTCCGGGGGGTACGAGCAGTACTTC.

This clone was recorded once. The chain couples TRBV3-1 (or the pseudogene TRBV3-2) to TRBJ2-3, with 7 bases aligning to TRBD1. Losses at the gene ends were 5 bases for V and 5 bases for J; bases not matched to a gene: 7. Germline V gives CDR1 LGHDT, CDR2 YNNKEL (reference sequence). This CDR3 has 14 residues. The CDR3, as DNA: TGTGCCAGCAGCTCGAGACAGGGAGTAGATACGCAGTATTTT. As protein: CASSSRQGVDTQYF.

The J gene is TRBJ2-5, the V gene TRBV15, with TRBD1 identical over 7 bases. Germline V lookup: CDR1 LNHNV, CDR2 YYDKDF (reference sequence). With 2 bases clipped from V and 0 bases from J, the junction kept 6 bases outside the gene matches. The CDR3 spans 16 residues. CDR3 sequence reads: CATSRSGTAYQETQYF. CDR3 in DNA: TGTGCCACCAGCAGATCCGGGACAGCGTACCAAGAGACCCAGTACTTC.

The rearrangement joins TRBV5-4 to TRBJ1-1; 7 nucleotides agree with TRBD1. This CDR3 has 13 residues. Germline V CDR1 and CDR2: SGHNT, YYREEE (reference sequence). Trimming took 4 bases from V and 5 from J; bases not matched to a gene: 5. Written as DNA, the CDR3 is TGTGCCAGCAGCGCCGACAGGGCAACTGAAGCTTTCTTT. Its protein product is CASSADRATEAFF.

V and J are TRBV3-1 (or the pseudogene TRBV3-2) and TRBJ1-1, with a possible D match to TRBD1 (6 bases). This CDR3 has 16 amino acids. Looked up from germline, CDR1 is LGHDT and CDR2 is YNNKEL (reference sequence). V lost 2 bases, J lost 1 base, and 14 bases lay in between. The CDR3 DNA follows: TGTGCCAGCAGCCAATTAAAAACAGGGTGGAACACTGAAGCTTTCTTT. This sequence encodes CASSQLKTGWNTEAFF.

The chain is built from TRBV9 and TRBJ2-7, with D tentatively TRBD2 (7 bases). CDR3 length: 14 amino acids. CDR1 and CDR2 from the germline V gene are SGDLS and YYNGEE. Trimming left V 3 bases short and J 0 bases short, with 10 bases between. CDR3 sequence (DNA): TGTGCCAGCAGCGGGGGGGGCAGCTCCTACGAGCAGTACTTC. Its translation: CASSGGGSSYEQYF.

This sequence joins TRBV10-3 and TRBJ1-5; no clear D. Germline V gene sequence: CDR1 ENHRY, CDR2 SYGVKD. V dropped 2 bases and J dropped 5 bases, with 10 bases sitting between them. The CDR3 extends over 14 amino acids. The CDR3 is CAISEPGFYQPQHF. For the CDR3, the DNA is TGTGCCATCAGTGAGCCAGGTTTTTATCAGCCCCAGCATTTT.

The rearrangement joins TRBV9 to TRBJ1-2; TRBD1 might be the D (5 bases). The V end was cut by 4 bases, the J end by 7 bases, with 23 bases between. This CDR3 contains 16 residues. Germline values: CDR1 SGDLS, CDR2 YYNGEE. As DNA, the CDR3 is TGTGCCAGCAGCTACCGGTTAGACCCCAGGGTCGGTGGCTACACCTTC. It translates to CASSYRLDPRVGGYTF.

J is TRBJ2-3 and V is TRBV24-1; 10 bases are shared with TRBD1. In germline, CDR1 is KGHDR, CDR2 SFDVKD. The length of the CDR3 is 18 residues. Unmatched junction bases numbered 13, after V lost 5 bases and J lost 3 bases. CDR3 in amino acids: CATSGPPPTGGITDTQYF. CDR3 nucleotides: TGTGCCACCAGTGGACCACCCCCGACAGGGGGCATAACAGATACGCAGTATTTT.

The chain carries TRBV6-5 and TRBJ2-4; D call uncertain. Trimming took off 3 bases at V and 10 bases at J, with 10 bases between the two ends. Germline loops: CDR1 MNHEY, CDR2 SVGAGI. The CDR3 loop spans 12 amino acids. CDR3 sequence (DNA): TGTGCCAGCAGTTATTCCGGTGAGATTCAGTACTTC. It codes for CASSYSGEIQYF.

The chain joins TRBV9 to TRBJ1-2; maybe TRBD1 (5 bases). Germline V lookup: CDR1 SGDLS, CDR2 YYNGEE. CDR3 size: 13 residues. V lost 3 bases, J lost 3 bases, and 9 bases lay in between. DNA of the CDR3: TGTGCCAGCAGCGCATCAGGGTACTATGGCTACACCTTC. Encoded protein: CASSASGYYGYTF.

The rearrangement joins TRBV29-1 to TRBJ2-1; no definite D call. V lost 0 bases, J lost 10 bases, and 10 bases lay in between. Germline CDR1 and CDR2: SQVTM and ANQGSEA. This CDR3 spans 12 amino acids. This chain's CDR3 is CSVEDLIREQFF. The DNA of the CDR3 is TGCAGCGTTGAAGATCTAATCCGCGAGCAGTTCTTC.